The present T cell receptor beta chain was sequenced within a study of cytomegalovirus exposure and HLA in healthy donors. Study-level results: Immune exposure information comprised only CMV serostatus.

In the case of this clone: Its antigen is not identified.

The study ran its PCR with 60 Vbeta and 13 Jbeta primers. Some clones are missing from TCRdb's copy, which holds only in-frame ones; the method was immunoSEQ multiplex PCR. Of about 60,000 clones listed, approximately 80% are singletons. The CDR3 loop spans 17 amino acids. Trimming cost V 5 bases and J 7 bases; bases outside gene matches: 16. From germline, CDR1 is LNHDA and CDR2 SQIVND (reference sequence). This sequence joins TRBV19 and TRBJ2-1; TRBD2 matches 8 bases. This TCR was recovered from a female donor in good health and CMV-seronegative. Sequences were obtained from PBMCs. CDR3 loop: CASSFRTTSGGRNEQFF. CDR3 nucleotide sequence: TGTGCCAGTAGTTTCCGAACTACTAGCGGAGGAAGGAATGAGCAGTTCTTC.